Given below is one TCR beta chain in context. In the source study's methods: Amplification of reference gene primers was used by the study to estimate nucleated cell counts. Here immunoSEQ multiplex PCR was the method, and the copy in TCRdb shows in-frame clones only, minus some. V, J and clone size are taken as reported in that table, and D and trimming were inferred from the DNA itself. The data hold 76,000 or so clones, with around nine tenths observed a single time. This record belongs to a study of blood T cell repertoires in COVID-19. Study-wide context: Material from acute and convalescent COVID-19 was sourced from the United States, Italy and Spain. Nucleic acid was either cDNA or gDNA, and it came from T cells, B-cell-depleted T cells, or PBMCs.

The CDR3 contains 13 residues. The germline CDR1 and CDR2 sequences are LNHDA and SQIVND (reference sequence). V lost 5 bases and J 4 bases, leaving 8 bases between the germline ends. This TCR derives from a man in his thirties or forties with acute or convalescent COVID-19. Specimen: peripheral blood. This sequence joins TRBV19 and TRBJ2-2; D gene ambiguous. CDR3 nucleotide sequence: TGTGCCAGTAGTTCCCGACTCACCGGGGAGCTGTTTTTT. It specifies CASSSRLTGELFF.